The 19 T cell receptor beta chains given below trace back to one sample, sequenced in a study of shared clonotypes between healthy human individuals. This table comes from immunoSEQ multiplex PCR, and its TCRdb copy is limited to in-frame clones, with some not included. The data contain around 200,000 clones, roughly 91% of them singletons. Material: naive CD4+ T cells sorted from blood. As to subset: CD45RA+ positively selected. These receptors all come from a young woman in good health.

This sequence joins TRBV2 and TRBJ1-2, with a tentative D call TRBD1 (6 bases). The length of the CDR3 is 14 residues. From germline, CDR1 is SNHLY and CDR2 FYNNEI. Between the trimmed V and J ends, which lost 9 bases and 8 bases, there was a span of 22 bases. CDR3 DNA: TGTGCCAGTGCACAGGGAATGGGACCCTTCGGCTACACCTTC. It codes for CASAQGMGPFGYTF.

This clone was seen just once. The rearrangement uses TRBV7-2 and TRBJ1-1, with 10 bases aligning to TRBD1. The V segment lost 4 bases and the J segment 7 bases; nucleotides outside the gene matches: 6. The length of the CDR3 is 14 residues. Germline values: CDR1 SGHTA, CDR2 FQGNSA. The CDR3 coding sequence is TGTGCCAGCAGCTACTTTAGGACAGGGGGTGAAGCTTTCTTT. It encodes CASSYFRTGGEAFF.

The genes are TRBV11-2 and TRBJ2-2, with TRBD2 matching 9 bases. Germline CDR1 reads SGHAT; CDR2 reads FQNNGV. The V and J ends lost 2 bases and 4 bases, in that order; junction bases with no gene match: 5. This CDR3 is built from 16 residues. The CDR3 DNA reads TGTGCCAGCAGCTTAATGCGGGAGGGTCTCACCGGGGAGCTGTTTTTT. Amino acid sequence: CASSLMREGLTGELFF.

J is TRBJ2-6 and V is TRBV5-1; the match to TRBD2 covers 7 bases. V lost 4 bases and J lost 2; bases outside the gene matches: 15. Looked up from germline, CDR1 is SGHRS and CDR2 is YFSETQ. CDR3 size: 19 residues. The CDR3 sequence: CASSRTAFEGLAGANVLTF. CDR3 in DNA: TGCGCCAGCAGCCGGACCGCTTTTGAAGGACTAGCTGGGGCCAACGTCCTGACTTTC.

V usage is TRBV2 and J usage is TRBJ1-2; TRBD1 agrees at 9 bases. The CDR3 has 13 amino acids. In germline, CDR1 is SNHLY, CDR2 FYNNEI. After removal of 6 bases from V and 4 bases from J, the junction contained 3 bases not matched to a gene. DNA for the CDR3: TGTGCCAGCAGACTGACAGGGGGCTATGGCTACACCTTC. Encoded protein: CASRLTGGYGYTF.

The gene calls are TRBV28 and TRBJ2-5; 8 bases line up with TRBD1. The assigned J gene may be wrong: the sequence end matches TRBJ2-7 better. CDR3 length: 15 residues. CDR1 and CDR2 from the germline V gene are MDHEN and SYDVKM. The CDR3 DNA reads TGTGCCAGCAGTCAAGCCGGGACAGGTCCCTACGAGCAGTACTTC. Its protein product is CASSQAGTGPYEQYF.

The genes are TRBV6-6 and TRBJ1-1; D uncertain. CDR1 MNHNY and CDR2 SVGAGI come from the germline V gene (reference sequence). Trimming left V 5 bases short and J 10 bases short, with 17 bases between. The CDR3 consists of 13 residues. The CDR3 protein is CASSATLTLGAFF. DNA for the CDR3: TGTGCCAGCAGTGCTACATTGACACTAGGAGCTTTCTTT.

V usage is TRBV7-8 and J usage is TRBJ2-5; 9 bases agree with TRBD1. Near its end, the DNA agrees better with TRBJ2-7, so the J call may be wrong. Per the germline V gene, CDR1 is SGHVS and CDR2 is FQNEAQ. The CDR3 loop spans 15 amino acids. In nucleotides, the CDR3 is TGTGCCAGCAGCCCCGGGACAGGGTTTCCCTACGAGCAGTACTTC. This sequence encodes CASSPGTGFPYEQYF.

The chain is built from TRBV5-1 and TRBJ2-7; TRBD2 matches at 7 bases. The germline gives CDR1 SGHRS, CDR2 YFSETQ. The CDR3 is made up of 17 amino acids. Germline trimming cut 0 bases from V and 7 bases from J; bases unmatched to any gene: 16. The CDR3 DNA reads as TGCGCCAGCAGCTTGGCGGGCACTACGTCCCGGGGAGGGGAGCAGTACTTC. Its translation is CASSLAGTTSRGGEQYF.

The CDR3 sequence is CASSRGVQPQHF. The CDR3 nucleotides read TGTGCCAGCAGCCGGGGGGTTCAGCCCCAGCATTTT. The J gene is TRBJ1-5, the V gene TRBV2, with a tentative D call TRBD1 (5 bases). Germline V gene data show CDR1 as SNHLY and CDR2 as FYNNEI. This CDR3 has 12 amino acids. The V end lost 6 bases, the J end lost 6 bases, and 9 bases lay between the germline ends.

The chain is built from TRBV29-1 and TRBJ2-1; 9 nucleotides match TRBD2. The J segment lost 8 bases and the V segment lost 7 bases, leaving 6 bases of the junction unmatched. Per the germline V gene, CDR1 is SQVTM and CDR2 is ANQGSEA. CDR3 length: 12 residues. DNA for the CDR3: TGCAGCGCCGGACTAGCGTACGATGAGCAGTTCTTC. It is translated as CSAGLAYDEQFF.

This rearrangement joins TRBV19 to TRBJ2-5, with 7 positions matching TRBD1. Germline lookup yields CDR1 LNHDA and CDR2 SQIVND (reference sequence). The ends lost 4 bases at V and 1 base at J; junction bases unmatched: 6. This CDR3 contains 15 residues. The CDR3 DNA reads as TGTGCCAGTAGTAACTTGGGGGACAGCCAAGAGACCCAGTACTTC. Translating it yields CASSNLGDSQETQYF. Looking up the rest from reference TRBV19 and TRBJ2-5 gives the full variable domain: DGGITQSPKYLFRKEGQNVTLSCEQNLNHDAMYWYRQDPGQGLRLIYYSQIVNDFQKGDIAEGYSVSREKKESFPLTVTSAQKNPTAFYLCASSNLGDSQETQYFGPGTRLLVL.

The chain combines TRBV28 with TRBJ1-5; unclear D gene. Per the germline V gene, CDR1 is MDHEN and CDR2 is SYDVKM. The CDR3 runs to 16 residues. V lost 5 bases and J lost 11, with 25 bases in between. CDR3 in amino acids: CASSPPSGGFLGAQHF. The CDR3 nucleotides read TGTGCCAGCAGTCCCCCATCGGGCGGGTTTCTGGGTGCCCAGCATTTT. Looking up the rest from reference TRBV28 and TRBJ1-5 gives the full variable domain: DVKVTQSSRYLVKRTGEKVFLECVQDMDHENMFWYRQDPGLGLRLIYFSYDVKMKEKGDIPEGYSVSREKKERFSLILESASTNQTSMYLCASSPPSGGFLGAQHFGDGTRLSIL.

The genes are TRBV27 and TRBJ1-5; D gene ambiguous. V was cut by 8 bases and J by 7 bases, with 15 bases left in between. Germline V gene data show CDR1 as MNHEY and CDR2 as SMNVEV (reference sequence). This CDR3 contains 13 residues. In nucleotides, the CDR3 is TGTGCCAGCGGCTCGATCGAAAGGCAGCCCCAGCATTTT. This sequence encodes CASGSIERQPQHF.

The genes are TRBV18 and TRBJ2-1; D assignment may be TRBD1 or TRBD2 (7 bases each). The CDR3 consists of 17 residues. Germline-derived CDR1 and CDR2 are KGHSH and LQKENI. Trimming removed 0 bases from V and 7 bases from J, with 19 bases in between. CDR3 nucleotides: TGTGCCAGCTCACCACCGGGAGGGGGCCGGTACGTGAATGAGCAGTTCTTC. It translates to CASSPPGGGRYVNEQFF. The full variable domain, completed using reference TRBV18 and TRBJ2-1, is NAGVMQNPRHLVRRRGQEARLRCSPMKGHSHVYWYRQLPEEGLKFMVYLQKENIIDESGMPKERFSAEFPKEGPSILRIQQVVRGDSAAYFCASSPPGGGRYVNEQFFGPGTRLTVL.

This chain connects TRBV11-2 to TRBJ2-5, with a possible D match to TRBD2 (5 bases). The J call could be wrong; TRBJ2-7 is a better fit for the DNA end. The CDR3 covers 15 residues. Germline values: CDR1 SGHAT, CDR2 FQNNGV. The CDR3 DNA is TGTGCCAGCAGCTTAGGCTCCGGGAAAGGCTTCGAGCAGTACTTC. Protein sequence: CASSLGSGKGFEQYF.

The chain has TRBV9 and TRBJ2-1, with 11 nucleotides matching TRBD2. The V gene end was trimmed by 4 bases and the J gene end by 4 bases; junction bases not matched to a gene: 7. The germline gives CDR1 SGDLS, CDR2 YYNGEE. The CDR3 sequence is 16 residues long. The CDR3 reads CASSSRGLAEYNEQFF. The CDR3 nucleotides read TGTGCCAGCAGCTCTAGGGGACTAGCGGAATACAATGAGCAGTTCTTC. Variable domain in full (rest from reference TRBV9 and TRBJ2-1): DSGVTQTPKHLITATGQRVTLRCSPRSGDLSVYWYQQSLDQGLQFLIQYYNGEERAKGNILERFSAQQFPDLHSELNLSSLELGDSALYFCASSSRGLAEYNEQFFGPGTRLTVL.

The V gene is TRBV19, the J gene TRBJ2-2, with D unclear. The germline V gene has CDR1 LNHDA and CDR2 SQIVND (reference sequence). This CDR3 contains 16 residues. With 7 bases removed from V and 3 bases from J, the gap between germline ends came to 18 bases. The chain's CDR3 is CASTVRRTHYTGELFF. The CDR3 region has the DNA TGTGCCAGTACCGTCCGACGCACTCATTACACCGGGGAGCTGTTTTTT. The variable domain in full, with the rest retrieved from reference TRBV19 and TRBJ2-2, is DGGITQSPKYLFRKEGQNVTLSCEQNLNHDAMYWYRQDPGQGLRLIYYSQIVNDFQKGDIAEGYSVSREKKESFPLTVTSAQKNPTAFYLCASTVRRTHYTGELFFGEGSRLTVL.

The chain uses TRBV27 and TRBJ1-6, with D maybe TRBD1 (5 bases). This CDR3 has 17 amino acids. Per germline, CDR1 MNHEY and CDR2 SMNVEV (reference sequence). The germline V and J ends were trimmed by 0 bases and 10 bases, with 19 bases remaining between them. The CDR3 here is CASSLSLQGYNQSPLHF. The CDR3 DNA is TGTGCCAGCAGTTTATCGTTGCAGGGCTATAATCAATCACCCCTCCACTTT.